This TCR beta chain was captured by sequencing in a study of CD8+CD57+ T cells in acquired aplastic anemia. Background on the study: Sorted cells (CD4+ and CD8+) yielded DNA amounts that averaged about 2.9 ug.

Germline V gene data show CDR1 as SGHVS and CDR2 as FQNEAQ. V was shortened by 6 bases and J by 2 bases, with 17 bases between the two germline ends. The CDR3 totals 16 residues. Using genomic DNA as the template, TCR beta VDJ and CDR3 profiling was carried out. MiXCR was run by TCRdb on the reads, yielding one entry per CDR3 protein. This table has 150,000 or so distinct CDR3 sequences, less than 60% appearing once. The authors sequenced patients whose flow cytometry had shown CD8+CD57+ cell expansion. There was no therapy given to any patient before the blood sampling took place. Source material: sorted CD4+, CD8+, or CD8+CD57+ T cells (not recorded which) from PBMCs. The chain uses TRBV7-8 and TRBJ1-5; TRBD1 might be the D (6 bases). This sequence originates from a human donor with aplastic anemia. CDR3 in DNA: TGTGCCAGCAGTTTACTAGGCAGGGGTGGCAATCAGCCCCAGCATTTT. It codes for CASSLLGRGGNQPQHF. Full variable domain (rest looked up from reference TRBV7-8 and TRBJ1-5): GAGVSQSPRYKVAKRGQDVALRCDPISGHVSLFWYQQALGQGPEFLTYFQNEAQLDKSGLPSDRFFAERPEGSVSTLKIQRTQQEDSAVYLCASSLLGRGGNQPQHFGDGTRLSIL.